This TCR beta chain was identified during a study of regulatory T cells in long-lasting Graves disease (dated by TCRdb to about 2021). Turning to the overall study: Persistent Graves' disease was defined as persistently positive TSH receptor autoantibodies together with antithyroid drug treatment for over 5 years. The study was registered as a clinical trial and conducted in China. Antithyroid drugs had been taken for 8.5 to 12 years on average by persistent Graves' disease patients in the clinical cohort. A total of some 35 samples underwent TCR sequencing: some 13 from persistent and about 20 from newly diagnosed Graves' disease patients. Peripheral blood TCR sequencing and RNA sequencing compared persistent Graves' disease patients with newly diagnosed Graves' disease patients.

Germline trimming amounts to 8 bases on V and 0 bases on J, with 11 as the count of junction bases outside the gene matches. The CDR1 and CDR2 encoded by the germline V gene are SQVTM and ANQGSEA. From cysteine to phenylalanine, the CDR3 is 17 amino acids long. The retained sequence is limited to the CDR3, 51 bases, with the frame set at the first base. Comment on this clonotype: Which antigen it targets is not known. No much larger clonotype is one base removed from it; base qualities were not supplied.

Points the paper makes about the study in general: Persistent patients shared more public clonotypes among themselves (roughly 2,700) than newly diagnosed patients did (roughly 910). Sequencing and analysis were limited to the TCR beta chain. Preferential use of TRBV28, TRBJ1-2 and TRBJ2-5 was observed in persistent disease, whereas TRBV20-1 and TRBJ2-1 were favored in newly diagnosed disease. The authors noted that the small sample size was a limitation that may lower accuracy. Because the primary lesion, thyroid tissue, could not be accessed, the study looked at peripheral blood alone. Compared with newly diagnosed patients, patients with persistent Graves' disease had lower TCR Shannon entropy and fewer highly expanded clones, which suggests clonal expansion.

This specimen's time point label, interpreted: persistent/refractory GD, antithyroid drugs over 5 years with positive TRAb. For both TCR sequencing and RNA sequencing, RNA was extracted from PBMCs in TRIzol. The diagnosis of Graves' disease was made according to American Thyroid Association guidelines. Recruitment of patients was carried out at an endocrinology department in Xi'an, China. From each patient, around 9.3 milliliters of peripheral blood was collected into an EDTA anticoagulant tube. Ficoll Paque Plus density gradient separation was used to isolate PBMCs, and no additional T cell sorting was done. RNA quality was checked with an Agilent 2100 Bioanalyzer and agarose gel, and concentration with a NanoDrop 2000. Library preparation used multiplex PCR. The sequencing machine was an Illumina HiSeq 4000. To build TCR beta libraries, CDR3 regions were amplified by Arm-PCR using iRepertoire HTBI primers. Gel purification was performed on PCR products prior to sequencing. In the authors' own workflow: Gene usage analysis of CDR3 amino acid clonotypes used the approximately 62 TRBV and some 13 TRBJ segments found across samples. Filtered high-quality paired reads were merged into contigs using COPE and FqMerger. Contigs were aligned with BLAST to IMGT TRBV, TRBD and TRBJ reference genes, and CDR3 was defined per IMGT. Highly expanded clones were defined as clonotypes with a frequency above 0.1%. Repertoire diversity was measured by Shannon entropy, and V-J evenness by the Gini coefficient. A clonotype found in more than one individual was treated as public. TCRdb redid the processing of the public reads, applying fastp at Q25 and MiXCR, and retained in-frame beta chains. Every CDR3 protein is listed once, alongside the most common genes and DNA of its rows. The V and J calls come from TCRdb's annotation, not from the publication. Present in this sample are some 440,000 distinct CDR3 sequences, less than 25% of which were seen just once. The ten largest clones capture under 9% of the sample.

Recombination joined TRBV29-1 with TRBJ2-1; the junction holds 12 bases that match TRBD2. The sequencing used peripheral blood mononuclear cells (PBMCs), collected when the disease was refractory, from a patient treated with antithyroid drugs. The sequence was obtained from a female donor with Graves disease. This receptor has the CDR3 CSPIGTSGRSSYNEQFF. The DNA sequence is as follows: TGCAGCCCAATCGGGACTAGCGGGCGGAGCTCCTACAATGAGCAGTTCTTC.